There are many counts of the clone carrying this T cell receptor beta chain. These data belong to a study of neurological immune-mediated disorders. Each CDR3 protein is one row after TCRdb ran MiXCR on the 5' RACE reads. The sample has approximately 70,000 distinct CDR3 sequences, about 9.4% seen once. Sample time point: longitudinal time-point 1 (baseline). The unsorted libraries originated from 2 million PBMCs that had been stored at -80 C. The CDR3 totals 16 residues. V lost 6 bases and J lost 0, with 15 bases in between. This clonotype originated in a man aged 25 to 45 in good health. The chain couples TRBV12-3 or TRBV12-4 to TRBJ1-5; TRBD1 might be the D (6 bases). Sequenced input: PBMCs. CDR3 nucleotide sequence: TGTGCCAGCAGCCCTGCAGGGGTTTCTAGCAATCAGCCCCAGCATTTT. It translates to CASSPAGVSSNQPQHF.